This section outlines one T cell receptor beta chain sequence together with its context. The antigen is unknown. This entry belongs to a study of monozygotic twins with inflammatory bowel disease. TCRdb reprocessed the 5' RACE reads and stores each CDR3 protein as one record, lacking DNA. The table for this sample gives some 440,000 distinct CDR3 sequences. Overall study results and limits: Sharing of clonotypes with others was lower in IBD patients than in healthy twins, and this was especially so with disease activity.

This CDR3 region has 13 residues. Looked up from germline, CDR1 is SQVTM and CDR2 is ANQGSEA. Specimen: blood. This TCR derives from a human donor with ulcerative colitis or Crohn's disease, or a healthy co-twin of an affected twin (not recorded which). This rearrangement joins TRBV29-1 to TRBJ2-1; TCRdb's D gene call, TRBD2, goes unchecked for lack of DNA. CDR3 sequence reads: CSVGSGRLNEQFF.